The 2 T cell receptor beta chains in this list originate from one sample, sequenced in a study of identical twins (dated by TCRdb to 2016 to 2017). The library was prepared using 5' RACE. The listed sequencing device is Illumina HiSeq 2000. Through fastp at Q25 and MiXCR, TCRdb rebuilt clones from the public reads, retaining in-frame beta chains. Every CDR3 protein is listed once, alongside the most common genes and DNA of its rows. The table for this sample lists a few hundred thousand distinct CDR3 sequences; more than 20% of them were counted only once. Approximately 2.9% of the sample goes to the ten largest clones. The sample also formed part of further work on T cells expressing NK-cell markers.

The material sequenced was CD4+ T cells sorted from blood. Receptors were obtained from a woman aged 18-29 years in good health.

CDR3 in amino acids: CASGTGANYGYTF. The CDR3 DNA follows: TGTGCCAGTGGGACAGGGGCCAACTATGGCTACACCTTC. The chain uses TRBV12-3 or TRBV12-4 and TRBJ1-2, with 10 bases lining up with TRBD1. The CDR3 contains 13 residues. The V and J ends lost 9 bases and 2 bases, in that order; junction bases with no gene match: 3.

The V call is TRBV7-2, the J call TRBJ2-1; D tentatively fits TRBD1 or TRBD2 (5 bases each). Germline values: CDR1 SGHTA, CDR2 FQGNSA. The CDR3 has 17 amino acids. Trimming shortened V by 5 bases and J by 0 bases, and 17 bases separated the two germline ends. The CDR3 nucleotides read TGTGCCAGCAGCCCCTTCGGGGCGGCCCGCTCCTACAATGAGCAGTTCTTC. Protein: CASSPFGAARSYNEQFF.